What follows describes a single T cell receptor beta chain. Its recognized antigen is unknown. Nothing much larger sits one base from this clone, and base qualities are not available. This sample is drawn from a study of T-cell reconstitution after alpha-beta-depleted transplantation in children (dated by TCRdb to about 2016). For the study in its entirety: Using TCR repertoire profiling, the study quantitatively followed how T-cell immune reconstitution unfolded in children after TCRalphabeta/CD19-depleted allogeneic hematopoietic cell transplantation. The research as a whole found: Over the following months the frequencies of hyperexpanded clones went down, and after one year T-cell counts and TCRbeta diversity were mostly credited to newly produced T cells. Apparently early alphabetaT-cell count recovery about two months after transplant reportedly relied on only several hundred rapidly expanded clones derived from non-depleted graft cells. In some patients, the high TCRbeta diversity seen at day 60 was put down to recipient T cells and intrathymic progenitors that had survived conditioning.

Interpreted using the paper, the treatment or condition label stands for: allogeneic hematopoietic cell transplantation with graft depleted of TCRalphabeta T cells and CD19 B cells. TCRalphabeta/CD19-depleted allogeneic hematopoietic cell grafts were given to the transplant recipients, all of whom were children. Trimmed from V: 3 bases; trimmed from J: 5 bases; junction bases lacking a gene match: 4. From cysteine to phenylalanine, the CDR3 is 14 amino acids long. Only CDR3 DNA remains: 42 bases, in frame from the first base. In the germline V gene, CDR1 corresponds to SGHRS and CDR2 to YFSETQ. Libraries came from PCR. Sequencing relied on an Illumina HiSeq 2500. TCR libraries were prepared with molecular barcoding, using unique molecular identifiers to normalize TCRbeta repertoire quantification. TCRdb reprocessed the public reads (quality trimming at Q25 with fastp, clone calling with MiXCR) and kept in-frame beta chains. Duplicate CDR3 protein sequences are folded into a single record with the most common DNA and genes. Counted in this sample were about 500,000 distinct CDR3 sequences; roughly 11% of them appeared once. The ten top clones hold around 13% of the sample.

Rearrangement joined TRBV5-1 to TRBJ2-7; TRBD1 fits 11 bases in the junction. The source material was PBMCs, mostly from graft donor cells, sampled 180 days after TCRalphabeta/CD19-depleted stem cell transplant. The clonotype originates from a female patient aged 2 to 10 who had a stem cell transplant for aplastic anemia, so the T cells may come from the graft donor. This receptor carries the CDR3 CASSSGTGGDEQYF. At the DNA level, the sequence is TGCGCCAGCAGCTCCGGGACAGGGGGGGACGAGCAGTACTTC.